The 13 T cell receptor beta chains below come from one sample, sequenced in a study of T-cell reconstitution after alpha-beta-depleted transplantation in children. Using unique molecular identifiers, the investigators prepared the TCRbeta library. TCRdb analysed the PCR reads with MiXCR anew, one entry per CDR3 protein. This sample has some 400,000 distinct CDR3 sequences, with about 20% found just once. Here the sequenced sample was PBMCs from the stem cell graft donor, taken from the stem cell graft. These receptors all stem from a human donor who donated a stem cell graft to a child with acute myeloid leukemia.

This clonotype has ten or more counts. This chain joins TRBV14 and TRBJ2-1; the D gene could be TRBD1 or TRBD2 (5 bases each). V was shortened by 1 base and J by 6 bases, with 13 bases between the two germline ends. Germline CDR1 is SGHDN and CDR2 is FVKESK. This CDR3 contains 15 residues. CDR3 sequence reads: CASSQGWQRGNEQFF. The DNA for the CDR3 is TGTGCCAGCAGCCAAGGGTGGCAGAGGGGCAATGAGCAGTTCTTC.

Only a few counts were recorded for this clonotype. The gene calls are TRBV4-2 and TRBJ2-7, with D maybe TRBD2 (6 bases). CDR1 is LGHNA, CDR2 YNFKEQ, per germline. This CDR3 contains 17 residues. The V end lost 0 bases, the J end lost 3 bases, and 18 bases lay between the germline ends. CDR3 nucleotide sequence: TGTGCCAGCAGCCAAGAAGGGCCGGTTAGCGGATACTACGAGCAGTACTTC. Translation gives CASSQEGPVSGYYEQYF.

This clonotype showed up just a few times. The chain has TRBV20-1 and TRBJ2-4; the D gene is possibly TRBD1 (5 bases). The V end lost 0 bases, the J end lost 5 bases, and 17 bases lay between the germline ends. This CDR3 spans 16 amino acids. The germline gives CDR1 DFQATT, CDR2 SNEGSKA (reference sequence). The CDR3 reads CSARDRIPDIQNIQYF. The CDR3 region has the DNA TGCAGTGCTAGAGATCGAATACCGGACATCCAAAACATTCAGTACTTC.

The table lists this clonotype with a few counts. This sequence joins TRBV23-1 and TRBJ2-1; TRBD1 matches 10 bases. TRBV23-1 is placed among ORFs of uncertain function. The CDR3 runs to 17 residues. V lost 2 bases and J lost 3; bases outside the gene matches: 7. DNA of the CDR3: TGCGCCAGCAGTCAAGGGAAACGGGACAGGGGCTACAATGAGCAGTTCTTC. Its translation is CASSQGKRDRGYNEQFF.

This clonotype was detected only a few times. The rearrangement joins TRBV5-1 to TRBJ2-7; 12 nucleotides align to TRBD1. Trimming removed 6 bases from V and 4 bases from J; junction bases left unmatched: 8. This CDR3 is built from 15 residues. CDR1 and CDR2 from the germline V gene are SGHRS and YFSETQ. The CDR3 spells CASNLGTGGTYEQYF. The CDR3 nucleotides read TGCGCCAGCAATTTAGGGACAGGGGGCACATACGAGCAGTACTTC.

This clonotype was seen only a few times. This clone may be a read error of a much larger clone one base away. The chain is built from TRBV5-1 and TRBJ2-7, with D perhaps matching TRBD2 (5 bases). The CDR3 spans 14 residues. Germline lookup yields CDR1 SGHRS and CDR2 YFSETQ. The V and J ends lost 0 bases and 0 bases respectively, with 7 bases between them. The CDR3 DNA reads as TGCGCCAGCAGCTTGGGAGCGGTCTCCTACGAGCAGTACTTC. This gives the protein CASSLGAVSYEQYF. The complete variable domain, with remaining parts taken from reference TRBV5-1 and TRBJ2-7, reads KAGVTQTPRYLIKTRGQQVTLSCSPISGHRSVSWYQQTPGQGLQFLFEYFSETQRNKGNFPGRFSGRQFSNSRSEMNVSTLELGDSALYLCASSLGAVSYEQYFGPGTRLTVT.

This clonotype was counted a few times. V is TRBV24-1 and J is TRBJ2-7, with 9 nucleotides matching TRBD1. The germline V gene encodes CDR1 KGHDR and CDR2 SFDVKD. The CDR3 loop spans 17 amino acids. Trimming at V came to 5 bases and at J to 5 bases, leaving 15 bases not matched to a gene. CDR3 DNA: TGTGCCACCAGTGCCCCGCCGGGACAGGGCCCCATCGACGAGCAGTACTTC. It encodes CATSAPPGQGPIDEQYF.

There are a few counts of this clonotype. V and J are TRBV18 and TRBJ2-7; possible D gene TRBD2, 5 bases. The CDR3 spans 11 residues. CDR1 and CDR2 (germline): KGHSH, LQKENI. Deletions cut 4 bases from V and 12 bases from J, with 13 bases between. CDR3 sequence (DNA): TGTGCCAGCTCACTTCACCCCCGGGGGTACTTC. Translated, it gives CASSLHPRGYF.

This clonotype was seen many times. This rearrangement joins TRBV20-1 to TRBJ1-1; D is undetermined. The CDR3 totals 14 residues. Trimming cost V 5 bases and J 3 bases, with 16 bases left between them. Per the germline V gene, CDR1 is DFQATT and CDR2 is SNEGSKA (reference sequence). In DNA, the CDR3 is TGCAGTGCTGAGACTTGGGGTAGGGACACTGAAGCTTTCTTT. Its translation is CSAETWGRDTEAFF.

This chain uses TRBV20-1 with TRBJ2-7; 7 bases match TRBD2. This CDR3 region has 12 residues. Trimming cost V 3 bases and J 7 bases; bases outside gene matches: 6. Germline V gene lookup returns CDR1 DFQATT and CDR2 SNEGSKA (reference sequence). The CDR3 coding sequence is TGCAGTGCTAGTGGGGCGGGAGTGGAGCAGTACTTC. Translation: CSASGAGVEQYF.

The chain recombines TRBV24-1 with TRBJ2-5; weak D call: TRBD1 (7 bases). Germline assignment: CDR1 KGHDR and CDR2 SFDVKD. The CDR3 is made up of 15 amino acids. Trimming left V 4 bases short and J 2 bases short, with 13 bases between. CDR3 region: CATSDLQGTQETQYF. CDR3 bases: TGTGCCACCAGTGACTTACAGGGGACTCAAGAGACCCAGTACTTC.

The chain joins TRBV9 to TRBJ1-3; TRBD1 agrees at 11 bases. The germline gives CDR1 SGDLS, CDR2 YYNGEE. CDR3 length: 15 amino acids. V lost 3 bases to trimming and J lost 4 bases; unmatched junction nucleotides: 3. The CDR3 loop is CASSADRGQGNTIYF. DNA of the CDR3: TGTGCCAGCAGCGCGGACAGGGGGCAAGGAAACACCATATATTTT.

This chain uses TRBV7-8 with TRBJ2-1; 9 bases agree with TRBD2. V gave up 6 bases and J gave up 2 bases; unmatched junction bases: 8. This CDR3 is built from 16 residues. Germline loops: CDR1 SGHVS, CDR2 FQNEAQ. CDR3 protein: CASRRSSGEAYNEQFF. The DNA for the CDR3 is TGTGCCAGCAGACGATCTAGCGGGGAGGCCTACAATGAGCAGTTCTTC.